The entry below gives a single TCR beta chain sequence along with its context. The CDR3 length is 14 residues. Trimming at V came to 9 bases and at J to 5 bases, leaving 7 bases not matched to a gene. Germline lookup yields CDR1 SGHNT and CDR2 YYREEE (reference sequence). In the original analysis: Amplifying reference gene primers gave estimates of nucleated cell counts. TCRdb keeps only in-frame clones here, not all; method: immunoSEQ multiplex PCR. The V and J calls and clone size come from that table; D and trimming were worked out from the DNA. The repertoire consists of some 160,000 clones, with roughly 80% occurring once and the leading ten covering less than 7%. Enrollees, about 18 to 90 years old, lived in approximately 25 US areas. Cohort 3 donors counted as recovered after two negative PCRs, clearance, or resolved symptoms. These data belong to a study of blood T cell repertoires in COVID-19. Study-wide context: Acute and convalescent COVID-19 specimens originated in the United States, Italy and Spain.

This chain links TRBV5-4 with TRBJ2-7; 14 bases line up with TRBD2. Sequencing used PBMCs or T cells enriched from blood (not recorded which). The receptor was isolated from a woman aged 40 to 55 who had recovered from COVID-19. CDR3 region: CAIWTSGRFNEQYF. The CDR3 DNA reads as TGTGCCATCTGGACTAGCGGGAGGTTCAACGAGCAGTACTTC.